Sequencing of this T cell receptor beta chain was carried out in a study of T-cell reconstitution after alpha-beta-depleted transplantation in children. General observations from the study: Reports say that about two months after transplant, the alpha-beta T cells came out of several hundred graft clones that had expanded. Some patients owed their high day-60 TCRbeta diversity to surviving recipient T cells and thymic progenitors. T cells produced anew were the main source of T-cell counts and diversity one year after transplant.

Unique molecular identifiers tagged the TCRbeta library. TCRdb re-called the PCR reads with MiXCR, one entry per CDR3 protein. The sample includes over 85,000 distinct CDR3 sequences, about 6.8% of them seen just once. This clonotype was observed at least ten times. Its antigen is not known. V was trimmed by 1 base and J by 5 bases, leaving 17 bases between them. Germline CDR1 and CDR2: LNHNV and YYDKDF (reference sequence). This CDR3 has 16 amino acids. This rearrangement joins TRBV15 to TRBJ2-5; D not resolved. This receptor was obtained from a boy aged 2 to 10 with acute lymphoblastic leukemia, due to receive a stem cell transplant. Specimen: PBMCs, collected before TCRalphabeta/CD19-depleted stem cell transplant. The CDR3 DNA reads TGTGCCACCAGCAGAGTCGGTTTAGGGCTCGGGGAGACCCAGTACTTC. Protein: CATSRVGLGLGETQYF.